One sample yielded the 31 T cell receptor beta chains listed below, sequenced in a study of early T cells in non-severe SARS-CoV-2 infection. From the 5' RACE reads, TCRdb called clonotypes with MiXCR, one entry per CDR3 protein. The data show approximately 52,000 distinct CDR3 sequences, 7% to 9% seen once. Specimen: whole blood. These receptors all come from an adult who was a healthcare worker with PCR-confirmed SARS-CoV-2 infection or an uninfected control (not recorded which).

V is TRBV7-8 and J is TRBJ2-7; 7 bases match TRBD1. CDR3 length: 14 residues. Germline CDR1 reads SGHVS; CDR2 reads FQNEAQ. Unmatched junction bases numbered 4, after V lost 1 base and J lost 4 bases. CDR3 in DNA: TGTGCCAGCAGCTTAGGGCAGGGGGTATACGAGCAGTACTTC. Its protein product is CASSLGQGVYEQYF. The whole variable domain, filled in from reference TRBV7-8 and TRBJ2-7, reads GAGVSQSPRYKVAKRGQDVALRCDPISGHVSLFWYQQALGQGPEFLTYFQNEAQLDKSGLPSDRFFAERPEGSVSTLKIQRTQQEDSAVYLCASSLGQGVYEQYFGPGTRLTVT.

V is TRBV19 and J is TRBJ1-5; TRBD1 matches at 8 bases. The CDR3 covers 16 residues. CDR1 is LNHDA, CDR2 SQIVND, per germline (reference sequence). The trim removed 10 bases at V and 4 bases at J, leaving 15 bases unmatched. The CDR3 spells CATAIGGRGLNQPQHF. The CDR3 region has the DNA TGTGCCACCGCAATTGGGGGCAGGGGGCTTAATCAGCCCCAGCATTTT.

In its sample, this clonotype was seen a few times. This chain's CDR3 is CASSLFQGGANTEAFF. The DNA for the CDR3 is TGTGCCAGCAGCTTATTCCAGGGGGGCGCGAACACTGAAGCTTTCTTT. V is TRBV21-1 and J is TRBJ1-1; the D call of TRBD1 is as the table states it, not checked on the DNA. TRBV21-1 is marked as a pseudogene. This CDR3 region has 16 residues.

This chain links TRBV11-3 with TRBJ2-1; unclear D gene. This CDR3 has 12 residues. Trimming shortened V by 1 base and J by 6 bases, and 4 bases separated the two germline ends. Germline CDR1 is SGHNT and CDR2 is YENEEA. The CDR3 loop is CASSLAPNEQFF. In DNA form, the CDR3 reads TGTGCCAGCAGCTTAGCTCCCAATGAGCAGTTCTTC.

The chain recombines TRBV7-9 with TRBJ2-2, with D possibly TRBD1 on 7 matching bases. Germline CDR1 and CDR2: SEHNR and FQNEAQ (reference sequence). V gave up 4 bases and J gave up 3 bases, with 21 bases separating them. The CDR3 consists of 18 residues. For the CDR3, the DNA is TGTGCCAGCAGCTCGTCAGGGAGGAGGGGGCATGACACCGGGGAGCTGTTTTTT. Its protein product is CASSSSGRRGHDTGELFF.

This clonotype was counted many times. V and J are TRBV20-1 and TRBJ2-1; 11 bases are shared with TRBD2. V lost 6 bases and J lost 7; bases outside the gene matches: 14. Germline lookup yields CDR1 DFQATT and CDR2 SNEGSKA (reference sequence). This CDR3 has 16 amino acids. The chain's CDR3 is CSATFRRLAGGNEQFF. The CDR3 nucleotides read TGCAGTGCCACCTTTAGACGCCTAGCGGGGGGAAATGAGCAGTTCTTC.

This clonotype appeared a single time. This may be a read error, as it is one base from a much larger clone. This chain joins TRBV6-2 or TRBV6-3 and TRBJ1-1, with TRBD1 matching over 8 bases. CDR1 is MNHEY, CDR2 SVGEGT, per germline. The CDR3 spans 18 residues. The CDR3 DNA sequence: TGTGCCTGCAGCTTTACTGGGACAGGCTGGGGGATGAACACTGAAGCTTTCTTT. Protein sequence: CACSFTGTGWGMNTEAFF.

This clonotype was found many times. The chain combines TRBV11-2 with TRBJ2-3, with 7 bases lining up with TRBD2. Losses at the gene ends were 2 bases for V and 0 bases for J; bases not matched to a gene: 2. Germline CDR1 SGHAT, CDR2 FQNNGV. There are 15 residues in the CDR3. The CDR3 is CASSLQRGSTDTQYF. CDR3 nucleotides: TGTGCCAGCAGCTTACAGCGGGGCAGCACAGATACGCAGTATTTT.

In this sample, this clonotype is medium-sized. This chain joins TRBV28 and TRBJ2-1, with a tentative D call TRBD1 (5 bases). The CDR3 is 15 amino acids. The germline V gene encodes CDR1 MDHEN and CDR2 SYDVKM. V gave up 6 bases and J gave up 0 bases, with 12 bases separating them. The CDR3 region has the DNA TGTGCCAGCAGGTTGGACACCTCCTCCTACAATGAGCAGTTCTTC. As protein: CASRLDTSSYNEQFF.

CDR3 region: CASSFPQLYGYTF. CDR3 bases: TGTGCCAGCAGCTTCCCCCAGCTTTATGGCTACACCTTC. The chain carries TRBV5-4 and TRBJ1-2, with D uncertain. The CDR3 contains 13 residues. Germline lookup yields CDR1 SGHNT and CDR2 YYREEE (reference sequence). V lost 2 bases to trimming and J lost 5 bases, with 10 bases between them.

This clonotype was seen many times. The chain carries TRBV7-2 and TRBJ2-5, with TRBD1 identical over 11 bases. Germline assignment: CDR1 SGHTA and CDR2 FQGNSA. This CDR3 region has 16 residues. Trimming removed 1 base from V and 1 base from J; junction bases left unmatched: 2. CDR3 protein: CASSLGDRGSQETQYF. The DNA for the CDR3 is TGTGCCAGCAGCTTAGGGGACAGGGGGTCCCAAGAGACCCAGTACTTC.

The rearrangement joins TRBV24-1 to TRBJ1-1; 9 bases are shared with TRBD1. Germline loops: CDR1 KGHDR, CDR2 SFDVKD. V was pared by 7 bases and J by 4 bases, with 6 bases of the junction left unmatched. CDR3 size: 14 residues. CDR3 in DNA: TGTGCCACCAGAGCCCGGGACAGGGTCACTGAAGCTTTCTTT. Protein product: CATRARDRVTEAFF.

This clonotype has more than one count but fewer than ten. The CDR3 sequence: CATSEENTDTQYF. The CDR3 DNA follows: TGTGCCACCTCGGAGGAAAACACAGATACGCAGTATTTT. The chain recombines TRBV24-1 with TRBJ2-3, with D possibly TRBD2 on 5 matching bases. V lost 9 bases and J lost 2, with 11 bases in between. CDR3 length equals 13 residues. The V gene's germline CDR1 is KGHDR and CDR2 SFDVKD.

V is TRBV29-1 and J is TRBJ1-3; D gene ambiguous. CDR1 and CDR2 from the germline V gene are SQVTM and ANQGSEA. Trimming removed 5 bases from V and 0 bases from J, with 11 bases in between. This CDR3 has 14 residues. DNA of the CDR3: TGCAGCGTTACCGACGGAGACTCTGGAAACACCATATATTTT. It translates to CSVTDGDSGNTIYF.

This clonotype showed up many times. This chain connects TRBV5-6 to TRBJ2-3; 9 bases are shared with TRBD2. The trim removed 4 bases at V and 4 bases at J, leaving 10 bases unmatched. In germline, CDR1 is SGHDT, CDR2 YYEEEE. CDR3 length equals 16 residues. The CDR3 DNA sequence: TGTGCCAGCAGCCAGTCGGCTAGCGGGACGCCAGATACGCAGTATTTT. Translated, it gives CASSQSASGTPDTQYF.

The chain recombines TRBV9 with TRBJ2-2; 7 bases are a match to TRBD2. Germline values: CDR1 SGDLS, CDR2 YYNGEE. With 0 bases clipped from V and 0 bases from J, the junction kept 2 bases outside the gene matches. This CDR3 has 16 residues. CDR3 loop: CASSVGLAANTGELFF. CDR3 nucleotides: TGTGCCAGCAGCGTAGGCCTAGCGGCGAACACCGGGGAGCTGTTTTTT.

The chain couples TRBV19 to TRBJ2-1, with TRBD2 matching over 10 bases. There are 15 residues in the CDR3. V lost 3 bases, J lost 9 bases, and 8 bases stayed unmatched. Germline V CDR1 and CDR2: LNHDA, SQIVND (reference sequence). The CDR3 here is CASSIALAGAGEQFF. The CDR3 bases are TGTGCCAGTAGTATCGCTCTAGCGGGAGCGGGTGAGCAGTTCTTC.

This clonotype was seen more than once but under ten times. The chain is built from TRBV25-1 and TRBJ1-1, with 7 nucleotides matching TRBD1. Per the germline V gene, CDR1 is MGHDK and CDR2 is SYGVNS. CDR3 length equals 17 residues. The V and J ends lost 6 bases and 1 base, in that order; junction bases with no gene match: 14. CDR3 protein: CASRTYQQGTENTEAFF. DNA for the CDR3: TGTGCCAGCAGAACTTACCAACAGGGGACTGAGAACACTGAAGCTTTCTTT.

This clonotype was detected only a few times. The CDR3 here is CSVPLGQKYYGYTF. DNA for the CDR3: TGCAGCGTCCCTCTGGGACAGAAATACTATGGCTACACCTTC. The genes are TRBV29-1 and TRBJ1-2; 7 positions match TRBD1. With 6 bases clipped from V and 3 bases from J, the junction kept 10 bases outside the gene matches. The CDR3 is made up of 14 amino acids. Germline V gene lookup returns CDR1 SQVTM and CDR2 ANQGSEA.

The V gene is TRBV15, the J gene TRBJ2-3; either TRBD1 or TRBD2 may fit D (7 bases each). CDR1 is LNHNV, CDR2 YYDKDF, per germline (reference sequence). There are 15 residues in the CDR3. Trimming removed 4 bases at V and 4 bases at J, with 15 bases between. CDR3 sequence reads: CATSKGGGSPDTQYF. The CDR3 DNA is TGTGCCACCAGCAAAGGGGGCGGGAGCCCAGATACGCAGTATTTT.

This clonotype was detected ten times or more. CDR3 in amino acids: CASKSQEGYGQPQHF. CDR3 DNA: TGTGCCAGCAAGTCCCAGGAGGGGTATGGCCAGCCCCAGCATTTT. The gene calls are TRBV6-2 or TRBV6-3 and TRBJ1-5; possibly TRBD1 for D (5 bases). Germline CDR1 is MNHEY and CDR2 is SVGEGT. The CDR3 has 15 amino acids. V was trimmed by 7 bases and J by 7 bases, leaving 20 bases between them.

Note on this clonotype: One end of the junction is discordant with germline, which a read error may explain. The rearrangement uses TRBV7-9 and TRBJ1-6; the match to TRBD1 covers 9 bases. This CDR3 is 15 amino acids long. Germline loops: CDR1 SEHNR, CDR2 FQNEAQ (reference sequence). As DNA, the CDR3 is TGTGCCAGCAGCCCCGGGACAGGGTATATTTCACCCCTCCACTTT. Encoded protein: CASSPGTGYISPLHF.

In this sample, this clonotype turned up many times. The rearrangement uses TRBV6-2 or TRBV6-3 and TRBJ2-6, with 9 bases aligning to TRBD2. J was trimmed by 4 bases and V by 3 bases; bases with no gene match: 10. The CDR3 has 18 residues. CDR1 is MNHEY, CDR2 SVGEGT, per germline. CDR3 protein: CASSYRPAGGSGANVLTF. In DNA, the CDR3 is TGTGCCAGCAGTTATCGGCCAGCGGGGGGATCAGGGGCCAACGTCCTGACTTTC.

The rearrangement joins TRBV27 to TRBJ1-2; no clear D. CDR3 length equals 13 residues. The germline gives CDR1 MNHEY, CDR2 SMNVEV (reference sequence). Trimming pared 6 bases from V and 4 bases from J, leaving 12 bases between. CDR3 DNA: TGTGCCAGCAGCCTATCCCTGGGCTATGGCTACACCTTC. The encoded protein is CASSLSLGYGYTF.

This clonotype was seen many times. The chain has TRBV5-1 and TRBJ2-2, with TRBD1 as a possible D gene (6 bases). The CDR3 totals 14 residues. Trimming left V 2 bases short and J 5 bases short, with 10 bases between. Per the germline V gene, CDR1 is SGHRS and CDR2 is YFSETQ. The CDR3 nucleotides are TGCGCCAGCAGCTTTCAGGGGTGGACCGGGGAGCTGTTTTTT. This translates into CASSFQGWTGELFF.

The CDR3 loop is CASSSGDRNQPQHF. The CDR3, as DNA: TGTGCCAGCAGTTCCGGGGACCGCAATCAGCCCCAGCATTTT. The rearrangement joins TRBV6-5 to TRBJ1-5; D may be TRBD1 (5 bases). Germline-derived CDR1 and CDR2 are MNHEY and SVGAGI. Trimming shortened V by 4 bases and J by 2 bases, and 9 bases separated the two germline ends. This CDR3 contains 14 residues.

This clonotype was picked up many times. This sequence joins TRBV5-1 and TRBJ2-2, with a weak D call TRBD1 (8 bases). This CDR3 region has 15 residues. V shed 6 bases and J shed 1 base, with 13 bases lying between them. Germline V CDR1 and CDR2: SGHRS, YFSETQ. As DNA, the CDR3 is TGCGCCAGCATCAGCGGGACAGGGAACACCGGGGAGCTGTTTTTT. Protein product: CASISGTGNTGELFF.

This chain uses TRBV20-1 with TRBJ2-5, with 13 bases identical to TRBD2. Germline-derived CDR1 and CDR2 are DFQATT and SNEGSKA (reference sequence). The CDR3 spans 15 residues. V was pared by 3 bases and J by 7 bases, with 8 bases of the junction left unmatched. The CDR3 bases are TGCAGTGCTAGTGCTACTAGCGGGGGGGCCGGGACCCAGTACTTC. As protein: CSASATSGGAGTQYF.

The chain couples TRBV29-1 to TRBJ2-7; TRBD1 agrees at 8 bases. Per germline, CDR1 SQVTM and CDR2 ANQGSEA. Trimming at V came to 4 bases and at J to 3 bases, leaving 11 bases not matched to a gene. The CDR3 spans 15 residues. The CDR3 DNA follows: TGCAGCGTTGGTGGGTCAGGGGGCCCCAACTACGAGCAGTACTTC. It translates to CSVGGSGGPNYEQYF.

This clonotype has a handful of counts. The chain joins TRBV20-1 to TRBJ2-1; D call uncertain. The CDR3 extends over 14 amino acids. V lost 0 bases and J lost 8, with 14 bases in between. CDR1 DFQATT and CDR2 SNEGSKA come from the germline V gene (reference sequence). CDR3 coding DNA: TGCAGTGCTAGAGATAAGGCGACGGGCGATGAGCAGTTCTTC. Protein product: CSARDKATGDEQFF.

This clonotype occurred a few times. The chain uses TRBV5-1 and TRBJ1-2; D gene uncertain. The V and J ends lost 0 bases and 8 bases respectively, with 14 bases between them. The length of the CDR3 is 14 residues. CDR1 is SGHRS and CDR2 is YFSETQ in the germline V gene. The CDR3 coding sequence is TGCGCCAGCAGCTTGGTGGGCGATCTGTACGGCTACACCTTC. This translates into CASSLVGDLYGYTF.